A selection of T cell receptor beta chains follows, all from one sample in a study of post-analysis software for immune sequencing data. TCRdb re-analysed the PCR reads in MiXCR, keeping a single row per CDR3 protein. The profile shows 350,000 to 450,000 distinct CDR3 sequences, less than 40% of them singletons. The material sequenced was blood. All receptors come from a girl aged 2 to 10 with multiple sclerosis. The CDR3 runs from the conserved cysteine through the conserved F or W. Clone size is not always given. Where it is, it says once, few, many or a class for expanded clones.

J: TRBJ1-2; size: -; V: TRBV4-3; CDR3: CASSQVGRQGNYGYTF
J: TRBJ2-1; size: -; V: TRBV10-3; CDR3: CASSWDRGRLNEQFF
J: TRBJ2-6; size: -; V: TRBV24-1; CDR3: CATSDTRQVPSGANVLTF
J: TRBJ1-1; size: few; V: TRBV2; CDR3: CASSEPSGVNTEAFF
J: TRBJ1-1; size: few; V: TRBV7-4; CDR3: CASSPGQVNTEAFF
J: TRBJ2-7; size: -; V: TRBV12-3/TRBV12-4; CDR3: CASSLAGRLPLGQYF
J: TRBJ1-2; size: -; V: TRBV28; CDR3: CASSLQGPGYTF
J: TRBJ1-5; size: -; V: TRBV29-1; CDR3: CSVEIGAGQPQHF
J: -; size: -; V: TRBV3-1; CDR3: CASSQGPIAYEQYF
J: TRBJ1-5; size: few; V: TRBV20-1; CDR3: CSARGTGDRNQPQHF
J: TRBJ1-6; size: -; V: TRBV6-5; CDR3: CASSYRPIYNSPLHF
J: TRBJ2-1; size: -; V: TRBV7-8; CDR3: CASSSTGQVYNEQFF
J: TRBJ1-2; size: -; V: TRBV6-6; CDR3: CASSSWINYGYTF
J: TRBJ2-1; size: -; V: TRBV29-1; CDR3: CSVPLAGDVGEQFF
J: TRBJ1-2; size: -; V: TRBV20-1; CDR3: CSANLDYGYTF
J: TRBJ2-3; size: once; V: TRBV7-2; CDR3: CASSLRRLAGVNGAQYF
J: TRBJ1-4; size: once; V: TRBV5-6; CDR3: CASSPRQSNEKLFF
J: TRBJ2-3; size: -; V: TRBV5-1; CDR3: CASSQGRNADTQYF
J: TRBJ2-1; size: -; V: TRBV19; CDR3: CASSIRGRSEQFF
J: TRBJ1-5; size: few; V: TRBV28; CDR3: CASSRQGSVNQPQHF
J: TRBJ2-7; size: -; V: TRBV12-3/TRBV12-4; CDR3: CASSLFAGATEQYF
J: TRBJ2-1; size: -; V: TRBV7-2; CDR3: CASRLPYNEQFF
J: TRBJ1-2; size: -; V: TRBV6-5; CDR3: CAATGGDGYTF
J: TRBJ1-2; size: few; V: TRBV7-9; CDR3: CASSLGTAVPNYGYTF
J: TRBJ2-7; size: few; V: TRBV7-9; CDR3: CASSPPMGTSGAGYEQYF
J: TRBJ2-3; size: -; V: TRBV20-1; CDR3: CSARVQPGTDTQYF
J: TRBJ2-3; size: -; V: TRBV12-3/TRBV12-4; CDR3: CASSRPSTDTQYF
J: TRBJ2-7; size: few; V: TRBV27; CDR3: CASSLSYTRTSGVEQYF
J: TRBJ2-4; size: -; V: TRBV20-1; CDR3: CSARDWTGPPRAKNIQYF
J: TRBJ2-3; size: few; V: TRBV7-3; CDR3: CASSPRTERSLDTQYF
J: TRBJ1-2; size: few; V: TRBV6-6; CDR3: CASSYGPGTQYGYTF
J: TRBJ1-2; size: few; V: TRBV7-2; CDR3: CASSNRGPSYGYTF
J: TRBJ1-5; size: -; V: TRBV18; CDR3: CASSPDGHRGQPQHF
J: TRBJ1-6; size: few; V: TRBV28; CDR3: CASSTYWANNSPLHF
J: -; size: -; V: TRBV5-1; CDR3: CASSIASGISYEQYF
J: TRBJ2-3; size: -; V: TRBV29-1; CDR3: CSTLRTGGTDTQYF
J: TRBJ1-2; size: -; V: TRBV7-9; CDR3: CASSLAPRGGAGYTF
J: TRBJ2-6; size: -; V: TRBV11-2; CDR3: CASSLEWGMANVLTF
J: TRBJ2-7; size: many; V: TRBV15; CDR3: CATSRDSGGEQYF
J: TRBJ2-3; size: -; V: TRBV5-1; CDR3: CASSPFSLPDTQYF
J: TRBJ2-1; size: -; V: TRBV5-1; CDR3: CASSGTSGRHNEQFF
J: TRBJ1-5; size: -; V: TRBV12-3/TRBV12-4; CDR3: CASSPQAYSNQPQHF
J: TRBJ1-1; size: -; V: TRBV3-1; CDR3: CVSSQDLVDTEAFF
J: TRBJ2-5; size: few; V: TRBV28; CDR3: CASSLTRGAQETQYF